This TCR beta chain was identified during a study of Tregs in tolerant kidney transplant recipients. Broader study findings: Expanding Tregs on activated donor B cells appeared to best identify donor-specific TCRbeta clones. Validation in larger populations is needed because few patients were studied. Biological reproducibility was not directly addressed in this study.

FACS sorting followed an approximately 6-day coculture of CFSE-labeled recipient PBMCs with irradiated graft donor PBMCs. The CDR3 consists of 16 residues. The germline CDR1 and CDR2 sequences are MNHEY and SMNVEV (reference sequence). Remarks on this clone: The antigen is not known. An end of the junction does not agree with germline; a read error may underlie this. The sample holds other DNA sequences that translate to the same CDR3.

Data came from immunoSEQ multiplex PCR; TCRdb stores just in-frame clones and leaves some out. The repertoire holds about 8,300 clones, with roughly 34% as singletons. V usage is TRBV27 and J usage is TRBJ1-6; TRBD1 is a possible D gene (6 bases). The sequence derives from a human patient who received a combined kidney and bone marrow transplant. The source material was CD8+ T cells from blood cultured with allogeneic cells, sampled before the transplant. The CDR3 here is CASSSMEDSFNSPLHF. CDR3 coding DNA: TGTGCCAGCAGCTCTATGGAGGACAGCTTTAATTCCCCCCTCCACTTT.